These 7 T cell receptor beta chains were sequenced from one sample in a study of response to subunit inactivated influenza vaccine. TCRdb re-called the RT-PCR reads through MiXCR, storing one row per CDR3 protein. The top ten hold around 12% of the sample, which has about half a million distinct CDR3 sequences, 9.5% to 13% seen once. The sample in question was PBMCs from blood, obtained more than 35 days after vaccination. The receptors come from a man aged 50 to 59 who received an inactivated influenza vaccine.

The chain carries TRBV4-1 and TRBJ2-3; 8 bases agree with TRBD1. CDR1 and CDR2 (germline): MGHRA, YSYEKL. The trim removed 1 base at V and 5 bases at J, leaving 8 bases unmatched. This CDR3 has 16 amino acids. The CDR3 DNA sequence: TGCGCCAGCAGCCAAGTCTTTGTGACAGGGGAAGATACGCAGTATTTT. Residues: CASSQVFVTGEDTQYF.

This clonotype was recorded many times. The chain links TRBV29-1 to TRBJ2-2; 8 bases align to TRBD1. After removal of 8 bases from V and 2 bases from J, the junction contained 7 bases not matched to a gene. CDR1 and CDR2 (germline): SQVTM, ANQGSEA. This CDR3 is built from 14 residues. The chain's CDR3 is CSFRGQANTGELFF. CDR3 nucleotide sequence: TGCAGCTTTCGGGGACAGGCAAACACCGGGGAGCTGTTTTTT.

V is TRBV24-1 and J is TRBJ2-2, with D unclear. Germline V gene data show CDR1 as KGHDR and CDR2 as SFDVKD. V was clipped by 5 bases and J by 6 bases, with 15 bases between them. The CDR3 runs 15 residues. The CDR3 reads CATSVGTSGAGELFF. CDR3 coding DNA: TGTGCCACCAGTGTAGGAACTTCGGGCGCCGGGGAGCTGTTTTTT.

This chain links TRBV6-2 or TRBV6-3 with TRBJ1-5, with TRBD1 matching over 9 bases. Germline-derived CDR1 and CDR2 are MNHEY and SVGEGT. The CDR3 is made up of 18 amino acids. V lost 0 bases and J lost 3; bases outside the gene matches: 9. The CDR3 region has the DNA TGTGCCAGCAGTTACTCTAATGCGGGACAGGGAAACAATCAGCCCCAGCATTTT. Translating it yields CASSYSNAGQGNNQPQHF.

This clonotype has only a few counts. The V and J genes are TRBV10-3 and TRBJ1-5; the D gene is possibly TRBD1 (5 bases). V was trimmed by 1 base and J by 3 bases, leaving 13 bases between them. Looked up from germline, CDR1 is ENHRY and CDR2 is SYGVKD. The CDR3 length is 16 residues. In DNA form, the CDR3 reads TGTGCCATCAGTGAGTTTGGGGAAGGGGACAATCAGCCCCAGCATTTT. This translates into CAISEFGEGDNQPQHF.

This chain joins TRBV6-1 and TRBJ2-7, with 12 nucleotides matching TRBD2. CDR3 length equals 16 residues. Germline values: CDR1 MNHNS, CDR2 SASEGT. After removal of 3 bases from V and 3 bases from J, the junction contained 6 bases not matched to a gene. CDR3 amino acids: CASSEPRLAGDYEQYF. The CDR3 DNA reads TGTGCCAGCAGTGAGCCAAGACTAGCGGGGGACTACGAGCAGTACTTC.

This clonotype was found many times. CDR3 nucleotide sequence: TGTGCCATCAGTGAATTCGGGTTAGGACGAAACAATGAGCAGTTCTTC. Its protein is CAISEFGLGRNNEQFF. The J gene is TRBJ2-1, the V gene TRBV10-3; no clear D. Germline CDR1 and CDR2: ENHRY and SYGVKD. Trimming took off 3 bases at V and 5 bases at J, with 17 bases between the two ends. The CDR3 totals 16 residues.